A selection of T cell receptor beta chains follows, all from one sample in a study of post-analysis software for immune sequencing data. Each CDR3 protein is one row after TCRdb ran MiXCR on the PCR reads. The sample consists of 800,000 to 950,000 distinct CDR3 sequences, roughly 50% of them appearing once. Sequencing used blood. These receptors came from a girl aged 10-17 years with multiple sclerosis. Each CDR3 is given with its conserved first and last residue. A D gene is named only where the DNA matches it firmly. Only some rows state a clone size, as once, few, many or a class for expanded clones.

J gene: TRBJ2-7; CDR3 length: 16; clone size: NA; D gene: NA; V gene: TRBV4-1; CDR3 protein: CASQGPGTGIFYEQYF; CDR3 DNA: TGCGCCAGCCAAGGCCCGGGAACAGGGATCTTCTACGAGCAGTACTTC
J gene: TRBJ2-7; CDR3 length: 13; clone size: few; D gene: TRBD1; V gene: TRBV9; CDR3 protein: CASSVGQGSEQYF; CDR3 DNA: TGTGCCAGCAGCGTAGGACAGGGGAGTGAGCAGTACTTC
J gene: TRBJ1-2; CDR3 length: 14; clone size: NA; D gene: NA; V gene: TRBV7-9; CDR3 protein: CASSLATGYYGYTF; CDR3 DNA: TGTGCCAGCAGCTTAGCAACAGGGTACTATGGCTACACCTTC
J gene: TRBJ1-4; CDR3 length: 13; clone size: few; D gene: TRBD1; V gene: TRBV5-1; CDR3 protein: CASSRSQGEKLFF; CDR3 DNA: TGCGCCAGCAGCCGCTCCCAGGGGGAGAAACTGTTTTTT
J gene: TRBJ1-4; CDR3 length: 14; clone size: once; D gene: NA; V gene: TRBV5-1; CDR3 protein: CASHSGRPNEKLFF; CDR3 DNA: TGCGCCAGTCATTCCGGGCGGCCTAATGAAAAACTGTTTTTT
J gene: TRBJ2-3; CDR3 length: 14; clone size: few; D gene: TRBD2; V gene: TRBV20-1; CDR3 protein: CSASSSGRTDTQYF; CDR3 DNA: TGCAGTGCTAGTTCCAGCGGGAGGACAGATACGCAGTATTTT
J gene: TRBJ2-6; CDR3 length: 15; clone size: few; D gene: NA; V gene: TRBV5-1; CDR3 protein: CASSFSVSGANVLTF; CDR3 DNA: TGCGCCAGCAGCTTCAGTGTATCTGGGGCCAACGTCCTGACTTTC
J gene: TRBJ2-5; CDR3 length: 15; clone size: few; D gene: NA; V gene: TRBV7-8; CDR3 protein: CASSPKPALQETQYF; CDR3 DNA: TGTGCCAGCAGCCCAAAACCAGCCCTTCAAGAGACCCAGTACTTC
J gene: TRBJ2-7; CDR3 length: 17; clone size: once; D gene: TRBD2; V gene: TRBV3-1; CDR3 protein: CASSQDLASGRSYEQYF; CDR3 DNA: TGTGCCAGCAGCCAAGATTTGGCTAGCGGGCGATCCTACGAGCAGTACTTC
J gene: TRBJ2-5; CDR3 length: 14; clone size: NA; D gene: NA; V gene: TRBV7-8; CDR3 protein: CASSLAGQRETQYF; CDR3 DNA: TGTGCCAGCAGCTTAGCGGGCCAGCGAGAGACCCAGTACTTC
J gene: TRBJ2-3; CDR3 length: 15; clone size: many; D gene: NA; V gene: TRBV6-4; CDR3 protein: CASSDSTSSSDTQYF; CDR3 DNA: TGTGCCAGCAGTGACTCGACGTCTAGTTCAGATACGCAGTATTTT
J gene: TRBJ2-5; CDR3 length: 14; clone size: NA; D gene: NA; V gene: TRBV5-1; CDR3 protein: CASSLGDMRETQYF; CDR3 DNA: TGCGCCAGCAGCTTGGGGGACATGCGAGAGACCCAGTACTTC
J gene: TRBJ2-3; CDR3 length: 16; clone size: NA; D gene: NA; V gene: TRBV7-3; CDR3 protein: CASSPQPLEGTDTQYF; CDR3 DNA: TGTGCCAGCAGCCCGCAGCCTCTAGAGGGCACAGATACGCAGTATTTT
J gene: TRBJ2-3; CDR3 length: 17; clone size: NA; D gene: TRBD1; V gene: TRBV3-1; CDR3 protein: CASSQDGGTGPTDTQYF; CDR3 DNA: TGTGCCAGCAGCCAAGATGGAGGGACAGGGCCCACAGATACGCAGTATTTT
J gene: TRBJ2-3; CDR3 length: 17; clone size: NA; D gene: TRBD2; V gene: TRBV29-1; CDR3 protein: CSGGTRVKGSTGDTQYF; CDR3 DNA: TGCAGCGGCGGGACTAGGGTTAAGGGTTCCACGGGAGATACGCAGTATTTT
J gene: TRBJ2-5; CDR3 length: 11; clone size: NA; D gene: NA; V gene: TRBV5-1; CDR3 protein: CASSLKETWYF; CDR3 DNA: TGCGCCAGCAGCCTAAAAGAAACCTGGTACTTC
J gene: TRBJ2-7; CDR3 length: 13; clone size: NA; D gene: NA; V gene: TRBV20-1; CDR3 protein: CSAARDSSYEQYF; CDR3 DNA: TGCAGTGCAGCCCGGGACTCTTCCTACGAGCAGTACTTC
J gene: TRBJ1-1; CDR3 length: 14; clone size: NA; D gene: NA; V gene: TRBV7-6; CDR3 protein: CASSSRQTNTEAFF; CDR3 DNA: TGTGCCAGCAGCTCTCGACAAACGAACACTGAAGCTTTCTTT
J gene: TRBJ2-3; CDR3 length: 17; clone size: once; D gene: TRBD2; V gene: TRBV20-1; CDR3 protein: CSASWAGAQRGTDTQYF; CDR3 DNA: TGCAGTGCTAGCTGGGCGGGAGCGCAACGGGGTACAGATACGCAGTATTTT
J gene: TRBJ2-2; CDR3 length: 14; clone size: NA; D gene: NA; V gene: TRBV6-4; CDR3 protein: CASSDSDSTGELFF; CDR3 DNA: TGTGCCAGCAGTGACTCGGACAGCACCGGGGAGCTGTTTTTT
J gene: TRBJ2-5; CDR3 length: 14; clone size: once; D gene: NA; V gene: TRBV7-2; CDR3 protein: CASSRNGQIETQYF; CDR3 DNA: TGTGCCAGCAGCCGGAATGGACAGATCGAGACCCAGTACTTC
J gene: TRBJ2-1; CDR3 length: 12; clone size: NA; D gene: NA; V gene: TRBV29-1; CDR3 protein: CSWGVDYNEQFF; CDR3 DNA: TGCAGCTGGGGGGTTGACTACAATGAGCAGTTCTTC
J gene: TRBJ1-4; CDR3 length: 16; clone size: NA; D gene: TRBD1; V gene: TRBV7-9; CDR3 protein: CASSPSRTGHNEKLFF; CDR3 DNA: TGTGCCAGCAGCCCATCCCGGACAGGGCATAATGAAAAACTGTTTTTT
J gene: TRBJ1-1; CDR3 length: 12; clone size: NA; D gene: NA; V gene: TRBV29-1; CDR3 protein: CSVASVNTEAFF; CDR3 DNA: TGCAGCGTTGCCAGCGTGAACACTGAAGCTTTCTTT
J gene: TRBJ1-1; CDR3 length: 15; clone size: NA; D gene: TRBD1; V gene: TRBV5-1; CDR3 protein: CASSLGDRADTEAFF; CDR3 DNA: TGCGCCAGCAGCTTGGGGGACAGGGCCGACACTGAAGCTTTCTTT
J gene: TRBJ2-5; CDR3 length: 16; clone size: few; D gene: NA; V gene: TRBV20-1; CDR3 protein: CSATYRRHTSEETQYF; CDR3 DNA: TGCAGTGCCACCTACAGACGCCACACATCGGAAGAGACCCAGTACTTC
J gene: TRBJ2-2; CDR3 length: 16; clone size: NA; D gene: TRBD1; V gene: TRBV5-1; CDR3 protein: CASRRPGQGPTGELFF; CDR3 DNA: TGCGCCAGCAGGAGGCCGGGACAGGGGCCCACCGGGGAGCTGTTTTTT
J gene: TRBJ1-2; CDR3 length: 16; clone size: NA; D gene: TRBD1; V gene: TRBV5-5; CDR3 protein: CASSLALGQGFSGYTF; CDR3 DNA: TGTGCCAGCAGCTTGGCGTTGGGACAGGGTTTCAGTGGCTACACCTTC
J gene: TRBJ1-1; CDR3 length: 15; clone size: NA; D gene: NA; V gene: TRBV13; CDR3 protein: CASSLRGGLNTEAFF; CDR3 DNA: TGTGCCAGCAGCCTGAGGGGCGGACTGAACACTGAAGCTTTCTTT
J gene: TRBJ1-1; CDR3 length: 15; clone size: NA; D gene: NA; V gene: TRBV5-1; CDR3 protein: CASSLMVTGNTEAFF; CDR3 DNA: TGCGCCAGCAGCTTGATGGTGACGGGGAACACTGAAGCTTTCTTT
J gene: TRBJ1-2; CDR3 length: 11; clone size: NA; D gene: NA; V gene: TRBV6-1; CDR3 protein: CASRHNYGYTF; CDR3 DNA: TGTGCCAGCAGACACAACTATGGCTACACCTTC
J gene: TRBJ2-7; CDR3 length: 11; clone size: NA; D gene: NA; V gene: TRBV10-3; CDR3 protein: CATSKSDEQYF; CDR3 DNA: TGTGCCACCTCGAAGAGTGACGAGCAGTACTTC
J gene: TRBJ2-3; CDR3 length: 15; clone size: NA; D gene: NA; V gene: TRBV6-5; CDR3 protein: CASSYSSGFTDTQYF; CDR3 DNA: TGTGCCAGCAGTTACTCTAGCGGATTCACAGATACGCAGTATTTT
J gene: TRBJ1-2; CDR3 length: 14; clone size: NA; D gene: NA; V gene: TRBV7-6; CDR3 protein: CASSLDGATGGYTF; CDR3 DNA: TGTGCCAGCTCCCTAGACGGGGCGACGGGGGGCTACACCTTC
J gene: TRBJ2-3; CDR3 length: 14; clone size: NA; D gene: NA; V gene: TRBV7-2; CDR3 protein: CASSRYTTADTQYF; CDR3 DNA: TGTGCCAGCAGCCGATACACGACAGCAGATACGCAGTATTTT
J gene: TRBJ2-5; CDR3 length: 14; clone size: NA; D gene: NA; V gene: TRBV29-1; CDR3 protein: CSVEDPTLRETQYF; CDR3 DNA: TGCAGCGTTGAAGATCCGACACTACGGGAGACCCAGTACTTC
J gene: TRBJ2-5; CDR3 length: 14; clone size: few; D gene: NA; V gene: TRBV21-1; CDR3 protein: CASIQGPDGETQYF; CDR3 DNA: TGTGCCAGCATACAGGGGCCCGATGGGGAGACCCAGTACTTC
J gene: TRBJ2-3; CDR3 length: 15; clone size: few; D gene: NA; V gene: TRBV5-6; CDR3 protein: CASSLWGDQADTQYF; CDR3 DNA: TGTGCCAGCAGCTTGTGGGGAGATCAGGCAGATACGCAGTATTTT
J gene: TRBJ2-1; CDR3 length: 15; clone size: NA; D gene: TRBD2; V gene: TRBV5-5; CDR3 protein: CASSPPGLGVNEQFF; CDR3 DNA: TGTGCCAGCAGCCCACCGGGACTAGGGGTCAATGAGCAGTTCTTC
J gene: TRBJ2-7; CDR3 length: 14; clone size: NA; D gene: NA; V gene: TRBV6-5; CDR3 protein: CASSSLASSHEQYF; CDR3 DNA: TGTGCCAGCAGTTCCTTGGCGAGCTCCCACGAGCAGTACTTC
J gene: TRBJ1-1; CDR3 length: 15; clone size: NA; D gene: NA; V gene: TRBV5-1; CDR3 protein: CASSLGGDPGTEAFF; CDR3 DNA: TGCGCCAGCAGCTTGGGCGGGGATCCGGGCACTGAAGCTTTCTTT